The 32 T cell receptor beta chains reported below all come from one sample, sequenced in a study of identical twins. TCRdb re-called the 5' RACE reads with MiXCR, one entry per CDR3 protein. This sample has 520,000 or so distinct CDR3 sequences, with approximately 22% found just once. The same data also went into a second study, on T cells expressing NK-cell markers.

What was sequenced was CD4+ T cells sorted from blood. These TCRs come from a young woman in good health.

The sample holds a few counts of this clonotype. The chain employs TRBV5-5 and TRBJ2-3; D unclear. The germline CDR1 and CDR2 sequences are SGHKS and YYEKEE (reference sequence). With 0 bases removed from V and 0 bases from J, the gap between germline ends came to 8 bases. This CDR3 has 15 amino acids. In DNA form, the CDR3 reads TGTGCCAGCAGCTTGGGATCGGTTAGCACAGATACGCAGTATTTT. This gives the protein CASSLGSVSTDTQYF.

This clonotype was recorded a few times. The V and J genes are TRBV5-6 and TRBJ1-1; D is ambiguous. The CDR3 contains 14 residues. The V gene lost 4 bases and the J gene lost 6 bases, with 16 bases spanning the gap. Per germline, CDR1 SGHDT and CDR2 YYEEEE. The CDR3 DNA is TGTGCCAGCAGCCCTGACATCTCAAATGCTGAAGCTTTCTTT. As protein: CASSPDISNAEAFF.

The CDR3 reads CSARERGANNEQFF. As DNA, the CDR3 is TGCAGTGCTAGAGAACGGGGGGCCAACAATGAGCAGTTCTTC. This sequence joins TRBV20-1 and TRBJ2-1, with D possibly being TRBD2 (7 bases). The length of the CDR3 is 14 residues. V gave up 0 bases and J gave up 5 bases, with 11 bases separating them. Germline CDR1 is DFQATT and CDR2 is SNEGSKA (reference sequence).

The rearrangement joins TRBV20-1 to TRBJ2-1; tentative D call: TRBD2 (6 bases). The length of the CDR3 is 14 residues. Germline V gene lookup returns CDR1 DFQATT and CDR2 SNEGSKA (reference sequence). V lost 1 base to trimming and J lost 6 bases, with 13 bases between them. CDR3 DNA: TGCAGTGCTAGAGGGGATGAGGGAGGCAATGAGCAGTTCTTC. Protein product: CSARGDEGGNEQFF.

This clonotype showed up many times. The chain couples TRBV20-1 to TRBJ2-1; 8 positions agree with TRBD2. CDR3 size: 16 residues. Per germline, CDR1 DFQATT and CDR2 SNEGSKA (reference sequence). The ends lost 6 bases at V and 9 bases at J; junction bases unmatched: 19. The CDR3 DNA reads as TGCAGTGCCCCGAAGGGTGGGAGCGGGAGAAGCCCTGAGCAGTTCTTC. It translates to CSAPKGGSGRSPEQFF.

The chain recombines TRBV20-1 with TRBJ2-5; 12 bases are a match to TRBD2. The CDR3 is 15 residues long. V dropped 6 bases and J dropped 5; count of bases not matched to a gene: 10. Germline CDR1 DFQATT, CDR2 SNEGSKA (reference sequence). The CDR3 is CSASSGGGSSETQYF. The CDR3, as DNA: TGCAGTGCCTCTAGCGGGGGGGGGTCATCGGAGACCCAGTACTTC.

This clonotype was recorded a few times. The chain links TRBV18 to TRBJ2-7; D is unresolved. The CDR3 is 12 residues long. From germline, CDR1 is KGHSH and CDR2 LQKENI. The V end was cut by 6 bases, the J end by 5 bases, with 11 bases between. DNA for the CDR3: TGTGCCAGCTCGCCTGACATCAACGAGCAGTACTTC. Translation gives CASSPDINEQYF.

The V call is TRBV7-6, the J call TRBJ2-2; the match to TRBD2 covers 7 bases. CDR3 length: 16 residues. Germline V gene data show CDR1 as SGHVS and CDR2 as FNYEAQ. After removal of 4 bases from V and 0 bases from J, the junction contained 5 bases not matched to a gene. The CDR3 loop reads CASSSVRGANTGELFF. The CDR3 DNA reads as TGTGCCAGCAGCTCGGTCCGGGGGGCGAACACCGGGGAGCTGTTTTTT.

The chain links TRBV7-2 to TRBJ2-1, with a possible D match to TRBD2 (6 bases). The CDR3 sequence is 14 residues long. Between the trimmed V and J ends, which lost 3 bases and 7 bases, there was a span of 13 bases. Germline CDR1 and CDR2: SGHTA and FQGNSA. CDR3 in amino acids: CASSFTGSMNEQFF. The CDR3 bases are TGTGCCAGCAGCTTTACCGGGAGTATGAATGAGCAGTTCTTC.

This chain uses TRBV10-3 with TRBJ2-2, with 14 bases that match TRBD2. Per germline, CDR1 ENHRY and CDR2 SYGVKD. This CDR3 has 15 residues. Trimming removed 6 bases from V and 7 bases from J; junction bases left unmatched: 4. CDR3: CAIRGLAGDIGELFF. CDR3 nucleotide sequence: TGTGCCATCAGGGGACTAGCGGGAGATATCGGGGAGCTGTTTTTT.

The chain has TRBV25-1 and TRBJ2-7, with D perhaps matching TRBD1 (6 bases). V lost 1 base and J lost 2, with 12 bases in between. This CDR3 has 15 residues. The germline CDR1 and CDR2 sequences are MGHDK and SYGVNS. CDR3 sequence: CASSEWDTGAYEQYF. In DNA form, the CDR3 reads TGTGCCAGCAGTGAATGGGACACTGGAGCCTACGAGCAGTACTTC.

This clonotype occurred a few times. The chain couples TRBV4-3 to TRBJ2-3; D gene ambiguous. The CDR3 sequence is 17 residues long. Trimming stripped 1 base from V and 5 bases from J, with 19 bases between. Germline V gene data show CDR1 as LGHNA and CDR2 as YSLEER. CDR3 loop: CASSQGSGLIGIDTQYF. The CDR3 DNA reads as TGCGCCAGCAGCCAAGGATCTGGGTTAATTGGGATAGATACGCAGTATTTT.

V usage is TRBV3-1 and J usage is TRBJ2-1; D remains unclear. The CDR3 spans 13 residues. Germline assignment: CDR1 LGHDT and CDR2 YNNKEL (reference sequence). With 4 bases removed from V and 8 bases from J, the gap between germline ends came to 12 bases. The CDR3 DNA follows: TGTGCCAGCAGCCTGGGTCCCCGATATGAGCAGTTCTTC. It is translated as CASSLGPRYEQFF.

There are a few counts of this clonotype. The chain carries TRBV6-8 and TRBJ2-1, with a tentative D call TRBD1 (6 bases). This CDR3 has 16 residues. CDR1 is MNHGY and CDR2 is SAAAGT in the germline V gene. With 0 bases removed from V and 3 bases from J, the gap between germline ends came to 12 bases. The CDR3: CASSYSEGTHYNEQFF. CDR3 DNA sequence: TGTGCCAGCAGTTACTCTGAAGGGACACACTACAATGAGCAGTTCTTC.

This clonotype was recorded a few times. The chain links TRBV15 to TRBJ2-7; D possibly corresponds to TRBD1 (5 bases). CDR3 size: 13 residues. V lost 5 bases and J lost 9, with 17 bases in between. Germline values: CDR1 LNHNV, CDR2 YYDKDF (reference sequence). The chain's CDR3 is CATSRQGASGQYF. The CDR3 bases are TGTGCCACCAGCCGACAAGGGGCCAGTGGGCAGTACTTC.

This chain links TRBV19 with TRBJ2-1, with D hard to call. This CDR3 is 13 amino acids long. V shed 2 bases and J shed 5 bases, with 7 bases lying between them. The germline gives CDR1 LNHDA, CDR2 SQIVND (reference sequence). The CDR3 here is CASSISLHNEQFF. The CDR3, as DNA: TGTGCCAGTAGTATATCACTACACAATGAGCAGTTCTTC.

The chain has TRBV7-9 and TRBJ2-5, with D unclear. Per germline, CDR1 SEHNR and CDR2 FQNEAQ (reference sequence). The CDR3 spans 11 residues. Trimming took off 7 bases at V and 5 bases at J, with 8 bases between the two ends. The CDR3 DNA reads TGTGCCAGCATCAGTGGGGAGACCCAGTACTTC. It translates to CASISGETQYF.

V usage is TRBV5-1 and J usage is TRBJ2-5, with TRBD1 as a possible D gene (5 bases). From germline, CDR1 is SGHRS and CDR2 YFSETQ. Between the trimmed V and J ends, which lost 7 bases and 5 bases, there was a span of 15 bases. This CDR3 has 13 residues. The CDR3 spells CASLGAPGETQYF. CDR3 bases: TGCGCCAGCCTCGGTGCACCAGGGGAGACCCAGTACTTC.

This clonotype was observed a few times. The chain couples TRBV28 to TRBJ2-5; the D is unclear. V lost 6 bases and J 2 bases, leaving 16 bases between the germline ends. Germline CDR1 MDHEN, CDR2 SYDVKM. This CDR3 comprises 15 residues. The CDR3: CASRTDTKDQETQYF. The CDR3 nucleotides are TGTGCCAGCAGGACCGACACAAAGGATCAAGAGACCCAGTACTTC.

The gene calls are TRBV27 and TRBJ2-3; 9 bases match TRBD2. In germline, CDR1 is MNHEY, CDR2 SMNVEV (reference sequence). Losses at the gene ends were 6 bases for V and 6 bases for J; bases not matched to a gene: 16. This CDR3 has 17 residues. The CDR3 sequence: CASRVEGSGRDGDTQYF. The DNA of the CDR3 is TGTGCCAGCAGGGTAGAGGGTAGCGGGAGAGATGGGGATACGCAGTATTTT.

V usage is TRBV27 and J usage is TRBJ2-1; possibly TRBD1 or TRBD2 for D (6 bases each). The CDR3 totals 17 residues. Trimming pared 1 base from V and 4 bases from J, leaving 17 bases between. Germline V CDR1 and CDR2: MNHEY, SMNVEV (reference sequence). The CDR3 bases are TGTGCCAGCAGTTTATACCCCCCGAGGGGGGTGTACAATGAGCAGTTCTTC. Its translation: CASSLYPPRGVYNEQFF.

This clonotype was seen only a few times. The CDR3 nucleotides read TGTGCCAGCAGCGTGCGAAGCGGGAGGTTTGGCGATGAGCAGTTCTTC. Amino acid sequence: CASSVRSGRFGDEQFF. V gene TRBV9 combines with J gene TRBJ2-1; 9 bases agree with TRBD2. The V segment lost 2 bases and the J segment 8 bases; nucleotides outside the gene matches: 11. This CDR3 region has 16 residues. The germline V gene encodes CDR1 SGDLS and CDR2 YYNGEE.

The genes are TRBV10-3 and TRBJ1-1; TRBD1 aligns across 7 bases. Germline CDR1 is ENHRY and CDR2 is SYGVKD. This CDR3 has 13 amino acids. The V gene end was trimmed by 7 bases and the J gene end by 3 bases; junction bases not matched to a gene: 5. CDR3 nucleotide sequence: TGTGCCATCAACAGGGGAGTCGACACTGAAGCTTTCTTT. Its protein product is CAINRGVDTEAFF.

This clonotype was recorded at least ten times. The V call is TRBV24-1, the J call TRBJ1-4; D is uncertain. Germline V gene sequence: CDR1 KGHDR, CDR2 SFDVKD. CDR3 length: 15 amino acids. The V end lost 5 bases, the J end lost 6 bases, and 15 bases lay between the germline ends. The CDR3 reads CATSGPQEKHEKLFF. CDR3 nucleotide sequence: TGTGCCACCAGTGGCCCCCAAGAGAAGCATGAAAAACTGTTTTTT.

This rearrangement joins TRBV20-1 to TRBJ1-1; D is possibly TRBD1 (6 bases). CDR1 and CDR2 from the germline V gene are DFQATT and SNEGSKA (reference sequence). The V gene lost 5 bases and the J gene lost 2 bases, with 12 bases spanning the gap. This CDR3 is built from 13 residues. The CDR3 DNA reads TGCAGTGCTTCCAAGGACAGAAACACTGAAGCTTTCTTT. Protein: CSASKDRNTEAFF.

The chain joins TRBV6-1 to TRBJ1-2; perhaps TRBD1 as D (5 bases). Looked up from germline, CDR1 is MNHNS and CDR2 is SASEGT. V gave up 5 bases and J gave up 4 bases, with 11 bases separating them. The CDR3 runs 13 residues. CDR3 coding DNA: TGTGCCAGCAGTCTCTCCCAGGGCTATGGCTACACCTTC. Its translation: CASSLSQGYGYTF.

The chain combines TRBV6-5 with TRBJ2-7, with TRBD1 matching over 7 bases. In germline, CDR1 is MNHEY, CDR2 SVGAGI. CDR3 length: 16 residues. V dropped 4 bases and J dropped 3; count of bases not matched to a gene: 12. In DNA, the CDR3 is TGTGCCAGCAGTTCCTCAACAGGGGCAAACTACTACGAGCAGTACTTC. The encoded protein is CASSSSTGANYYEQYF.

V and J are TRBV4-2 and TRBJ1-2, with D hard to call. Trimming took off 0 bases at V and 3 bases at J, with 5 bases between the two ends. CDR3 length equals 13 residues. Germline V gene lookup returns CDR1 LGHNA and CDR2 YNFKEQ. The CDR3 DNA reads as TGTGCCAGCAGCCAAGATCAGGACTATGGCTACACCTTC. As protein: CASSQDQDYGYTF.

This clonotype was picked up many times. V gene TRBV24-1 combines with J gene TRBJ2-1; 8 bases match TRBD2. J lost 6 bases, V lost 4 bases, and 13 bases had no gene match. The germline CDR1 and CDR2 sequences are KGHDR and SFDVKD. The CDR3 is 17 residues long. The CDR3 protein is CATSDGTGTRYSNEQFF. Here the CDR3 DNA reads TGTGCCACCAGTGACGGCACCGGGACTAGATACTCCAATGAGCAGTTCTTC.

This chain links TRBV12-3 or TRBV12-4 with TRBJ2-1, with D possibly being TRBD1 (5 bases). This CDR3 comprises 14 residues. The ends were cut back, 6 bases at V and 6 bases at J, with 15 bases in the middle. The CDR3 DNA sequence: TGTGCCAGCAGCCGGCGACAGTCGGGCAATGAGCAGTTCTTC. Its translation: CASSRRQSGNEQFF.

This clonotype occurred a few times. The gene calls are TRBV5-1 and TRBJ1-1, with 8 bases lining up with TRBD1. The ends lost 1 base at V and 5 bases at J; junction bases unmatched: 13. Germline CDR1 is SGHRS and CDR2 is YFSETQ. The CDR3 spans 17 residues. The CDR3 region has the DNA TGCGCCAGCAGCTTGTTTGCCGGGACAGGCCTTTCGACTGAAGCTTTCTTT. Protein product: CASSLFAGTGLSTEAFF.

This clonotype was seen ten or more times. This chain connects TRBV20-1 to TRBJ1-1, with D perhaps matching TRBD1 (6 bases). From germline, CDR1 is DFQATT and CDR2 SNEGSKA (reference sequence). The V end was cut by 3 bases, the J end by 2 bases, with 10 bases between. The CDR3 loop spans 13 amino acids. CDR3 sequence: CSASRTANTEAFF. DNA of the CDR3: TGCAGTGCTAGTCGGACAGCCAACACTGAAGCTTTCTTT.